The 8 T cell receptor beta chains presented below share a single source sample, sequenced in a study of T cell responses to AZD1222 COVID-19 vaccine (dated by TCRdb to 2020 to 2022). Read against the paper, the sample's time point label means: baseline before first vaccination. The library was produced with the immunoSEQ multiplex PCR assay. This immuneACCESS table, as held by TCRdb, lists in-frame sequences with V and J called but not all clones. Of the missing ones, under half trace to an unresolved V gene in checked studies; the others have no known cause. The table for this sample lists roughly 130,000 clones; approximately 88% of them were counted only once. The top ten clonotypes cover around 8% of the sample. The material was peripheral blood, obtained on day 0 of AZD1222 vaccination. All receptors come from an adult in good health.

J is TRBJ1-2 and V is TRBV18; 8 positions agree with TRBD1. The length of the CDR3 is 12 residues. Germline trimming cut 6 bases from V and 6 bases from J; bases unmatched to any gene: 3. Germline V gene lookup returns CDR1 KGHSH and CDR2 LQKENI. The CDR3 nucleotides read TGTGCCAGCTCGCAGGGGGCAAATGGCTACACCTTC. This gives the protein CASSQGANGYTF.

The rearrangement links TRBV2 to TRBJ2-6; 8 bases map to TRBD1. Germline CDR1 is SNHLY and CDR2 is FYNNEI. This CDR3 is 14 amino acids long. Germline trimming cut 7 bases from V and 4 bases from J; bases unmatched to any gene: 3. CDR3 sequence reads: CASNRGAGANVLTF. DNA of the CDR3: TGTGCCAGCAACAGGGGGGCCGGGGCCAACGTCCTGACTTTC.

CDR3 coding DNA: TGTGCCAGCAGTCATGGGACTAGCGGGGTCACCGGGGAGCTGTTTTTT. It yields the protein CASSHGTSGVTGELFF. The rearrangement uses TRBV6-2 or TRBV6-3 and TRBJ2-2, with TRBD2 identical over 13 bases. The V and J ends lost 5 bases and 4 bases, in that order; junction bases with no gene match: 4. Germline V CDR1 and CDR2: MNHEY, SVGEGT. CDR3 length: 16 amino acids.

This sequence joins TRBV11-2 and TRBJ2-1; 8 bases agree with TRBD2. Germline V gene lookup returns CDR1 SGHAT and CDR2 FQNNGV. The trim removed 0 bases at V and 2 bases at J, leaving 3 bases unmatched. The CDR3 runs 16 residues. The CDR3 sequence: CASSLEYGRAYNEQFF. The CDR3 DNA is TGTGCCAGCAGCTTAGAGTACGGGAGGGCCTACAATGAGCAGTTCTTC.

The chain couples TRBV28 to TRBJ2-7; no clear D gene. This CDR3 region has 11 residues. V gave up 2 bases and J gave up 5 bases, with 4 bases separating them. Germline V lookup: CDR1 MDHEN, CDR2 SYDVKM. The CDR3 sequence is CASSLIHEQYF. The CDR3 coding sequence is TGTGCCAGCAGTTTAATTCACGAGCAGTACTTC.

This chain links TRBV18 with TRBJ1-3; TRBD1 matches 9 bases. Germline trimming cut 1 base from V and 2 bases from J; bases unmatched to any gene: 12. CDR1 KGHSH and CDR2 LQKENI come from the germline V gene. This CDR3 region has 19 residues. CDR3 DNA sequence: TGTGCCAGCTCACCACAAGCACCCGGGACAGGGCTAACTGGAAACACCATATATTTT. This sequence encodes CASSPQAPGTGLTGNTIYF.

The J gene is TRBJ2-5, the V gene TRBV11-2; D is possibly TRBD1 (6 bases). Deletions cut 5 bases from V and 5 bases from J, with 27 bases between. In germline, CDR1 is SGHAT, CDR2 FQNNGV. There are 18 residues in the CDR3. The chain's CDR3 is CASSRIPPRGRVLETQYF. DNA for the CDR3: TGTGCCAGCAGCCGAATCCCACCCAGGGGCAGGGTTTTGGAGACCCAGTACTTC. Complete variable domain (other parts from reference TRBV11-2 and TRBJ2-5): EAGVAQSPRYKIIEKRQSVAFWCNPISGHATLYWYQQILGQGPKLLIQFQNNGVVDDSQLPKDRFSAERLKGVDSTLKIQPAKLEDSAVYLCASSRIPPRGRVLETQYFGPGTRLLVL.

This clone was seen a few times. The genes are TRBV28 and TRBJ2-3; 9 bases map to TRBD1. The CDR3 has 15 residues. V dropped 7 bases and J dropped 1; count of bases not matched to a gene: 6. The germline gives CDR1 MDHEN, CDR2 SYDVKM. The CDR3: CASKPWTGGTDTQYF. The CDR3 DNA reads TGTGCCAGCAAGCCGTGGACAGGGGGCACAGATACGCAGTATTTT.